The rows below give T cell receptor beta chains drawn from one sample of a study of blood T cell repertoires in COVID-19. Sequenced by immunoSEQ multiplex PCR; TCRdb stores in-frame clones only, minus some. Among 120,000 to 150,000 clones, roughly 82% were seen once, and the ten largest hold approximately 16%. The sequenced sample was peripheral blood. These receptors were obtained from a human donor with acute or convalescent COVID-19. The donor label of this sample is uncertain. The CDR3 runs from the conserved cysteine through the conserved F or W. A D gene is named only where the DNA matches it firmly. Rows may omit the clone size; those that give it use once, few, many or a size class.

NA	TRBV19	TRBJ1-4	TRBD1	CASSVQGSREKLFF	TGTGCCAGTAGCGTACAGGGGTCGAGAGAAAAACTGTTTTTT
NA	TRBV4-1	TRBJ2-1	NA	CASSQVGLPQGEQFF	TGCGCCAGCAGCCAAGTCGGGCTCCCCCAGGGTGAGCAGTTCTTC
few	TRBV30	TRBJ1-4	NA	CAWSSRGEKLFF	TGTGCCTGGAGTTCAAGGGGCGAAAAACTGTTTTTT
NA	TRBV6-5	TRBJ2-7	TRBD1	CASSPGTGGPYEQYF	TGTGCCAGCAGTCCCGGGACAGGGGGACCCTACGAGCAGTACTTC
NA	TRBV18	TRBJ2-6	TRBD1	CASSPPAAGGGANVLTF	TGTGCCAGCTCACCACCGGCGGCAGGGGGTGGGGCCAACGTCCTGACTTTC
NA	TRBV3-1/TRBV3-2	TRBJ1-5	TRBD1	CASSQDTGANQPQHF	TGTGCCAGCAGCCAAGACACAGGGGCAAATCAGCCCCAGCATTTT
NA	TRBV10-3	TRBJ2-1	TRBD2	CATLAVNEQFF	TGTGCCACCCTAGCGGTCAATGAGCAGTTCTTC
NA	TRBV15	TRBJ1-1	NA	CATSRERRERAEAFF	TGTGCCACCAGCAGAGAACGCAGGGAAAGGGCTGAAGCTTTCTTT
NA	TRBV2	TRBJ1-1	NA	CASSEASGDEAFF	TGTGCCAGCAGTGAAGCGTCAGGTGATGAAGCTTTCTTT
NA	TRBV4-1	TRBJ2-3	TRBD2	CASSSRGESTDTQYF	TGCGCCAGCAGCTCGCGGGGGGAGAGCACAGATACGCAGTATTTT
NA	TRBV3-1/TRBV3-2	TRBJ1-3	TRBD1	CASSRGQGATGNTIYF	TGTGCCAGCAGCCGGGGACAGGGGGCGACTGGAAACACCATATATTTT
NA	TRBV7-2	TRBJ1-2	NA	CASSLVSAGYQGYTF	TGTGCCAGCAGCTTAGTGAGTGCGGGGTATCAGGGCTACACCTTC
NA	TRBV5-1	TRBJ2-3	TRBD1	CASSPGQGVAGIQYF	TGCGCCAGCTCACCGGGACAGGGGGTCGCGGGAATACAGTATTTT
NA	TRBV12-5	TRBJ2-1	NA	CASGSPTGKLGEQFF	TGTGCTAGTGGTTCCCCTACAGGGAAATTAGGTGAGCAGTTCTTC
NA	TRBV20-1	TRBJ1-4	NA	CSASRQPTNEKLFF	TGCAGTGCTAGTAGACAGCCAACTAATGAAAAACTGTTTTTT
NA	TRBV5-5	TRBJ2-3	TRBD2	CASSPRLAGGTTDTQYF	TGTGCCAGCAGCCCGAGACTAGCGGGGGGCACCACAGATACGCAGTATTTT
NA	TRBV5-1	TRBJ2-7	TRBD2	CASSPGGAGGYEQYF	TGCGCCAGCAGTCCCGGGGGGGCGGGGGGCTACGAGCAGTACTTC
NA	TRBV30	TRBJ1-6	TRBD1	CAWSAQGALHF	TGTGCCTGGAGTGCACAGGGGGCCCTCCACTTT
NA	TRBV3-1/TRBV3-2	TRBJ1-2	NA	CASSQGTVGSGYTF	TGTGCCAGCAGCCAAGGGACAGTGGGGAGCGGCTACACCTTC
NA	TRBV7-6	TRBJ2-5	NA	CASSSRGGRNAETQYF	TGTGCCAGCAGCTCTAGGGGGGGCAGGAACGCAGAGACCCAGTACTTC
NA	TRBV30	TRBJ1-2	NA	CAWSVSRVNYGYTF	TGTGCCTGGAGTGTATCCAGGGTGAACTATGGCTACACCTTC
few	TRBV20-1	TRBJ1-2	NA	CSASSVSYGYTF	TGCAGTGCTAGTTCGGTCTCCTATGGCTACACCTTC
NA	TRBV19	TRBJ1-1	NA	CASSISAGETEAFF	TGTGCCAGTAGTATATCGGCAGGGGAGACTGAAGCTTTCTTT
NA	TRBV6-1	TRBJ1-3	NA	CASSEAGGGRNTIYF	TGTGCCAGCAGTGAAGCGGGGGGGGGTCGAAACACCATATATTTT
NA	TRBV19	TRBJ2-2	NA	CASSIGGRAGELFF	TGTGCCAGTAGTATCGGGGGGCGGGCCGGGGAGCTGTTTTTT
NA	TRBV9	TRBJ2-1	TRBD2	CASSVRLAGYNEQFF	TGTGCCAGCAGCGTGAGACTAGCGGGGTACAATGAGCAGTTCTTC
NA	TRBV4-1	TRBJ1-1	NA	CASSQEKGGETEAFF	TGCGCCAGCAGCCAAGAGAAGGGCGGGGAGACTGAAGCTTTCTTT
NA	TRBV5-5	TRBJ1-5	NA	CASSLVGVNNQPQHF	TGTGCCAGCAGCTTGGTAGGGGTGAACAATCAGCCCCAGCATTTT
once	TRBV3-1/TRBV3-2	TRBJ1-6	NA	CASRRTGSSYNSPLHF	TGTGCCAGCAGACGAACAGGGAGCTCCTATAATTCACCCCTCCACTTT
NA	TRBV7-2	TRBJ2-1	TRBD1	CASSLGGQGTNEQFF	TGTGCCAGCAGCTTAGGGGGACAGGGCACCAATGAGCAGTTCTTC
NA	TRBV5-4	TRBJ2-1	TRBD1	CASSLGGQAVYNEQFF	TGTGCCAGCAGCTTGGGGGGACAGGCGGTCTACAATGAGCAGTTCTTC
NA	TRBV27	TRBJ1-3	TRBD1	CASSSGTDSGNTIYF	TGTGCCAGCAGTTCCGGGACAGACTCTGGAAACACCATATATTTT
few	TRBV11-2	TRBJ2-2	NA	CASSLATINTGELFF	TGTGCCAGCAGCTTAGCAACTATAAACACCGGGGAGCTGTTTTTT
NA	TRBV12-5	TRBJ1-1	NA	CASGLTSGFTEAFF	TGTGCTAGTGGTTTGACTTCAGGGTTCACTGAAGCTTTCTTT
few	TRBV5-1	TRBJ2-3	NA	CASSLAADSLSTDTQYF	TGCGCCAGCAGCTTGGCCGCGGACAGCCTTAGCACAGATACGCAGTATTTT
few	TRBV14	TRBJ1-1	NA	CASSRHMNTEAFF	TGTGCCAGCAGCCGTCACATGAACACTGAAGCTTTCTTT
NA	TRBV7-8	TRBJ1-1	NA	CASSPLTEAFF	TGTGCCAGCAGCCCACTCACTGAAGCTTTCTTT
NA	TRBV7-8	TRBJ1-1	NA	CASSSLPPAGYTEAFF	TGTGCCAGCAGCTCTCTGCCTCCCGCAGGGTACACTGAAGCTTTCTTT
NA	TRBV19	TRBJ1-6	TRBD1	CASSTGTAYNSPLHF	TGTGCCAGTAGTACCGGGACAGCCTATAATTCACCCCTCCACTTT
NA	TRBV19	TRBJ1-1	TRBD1	CASRSQGKVKDTEAFF	TGTGCCAGTAGGTCACAGGGGAAGGTTAAGGACACTGAAGCTTTCTTT
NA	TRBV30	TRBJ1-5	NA	CAWSTGGADQPQHF	TGTGCCTGGAGCACGGGAGGGGCGGATCAGCCCCAGCATTTT
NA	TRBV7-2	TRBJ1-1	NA	CASSPRGAGNTEAFF	TGTGCCAGCAGCCCGCGGGGGGCAGGCAACACTGAAGCTTTCTTT
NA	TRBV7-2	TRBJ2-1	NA	CASSLGASSYNEQFF	TGTGCCAGCAGCTTAGGGGCGTCATCCTACAATGAGCAGTTCTTC
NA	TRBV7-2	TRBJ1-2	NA	CASSSRGVRGSLGYTF	TGTGCCAGCAGCTCCCGGGGGGTGAGGGGGTCCCTTGGCTACACCTTC
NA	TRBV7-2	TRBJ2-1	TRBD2	CASSSGLAGEGEQFF	TGTGCCAGCAGCTCGGGACTAGCGGGGGAGGGTGAGCAGTTCTTC
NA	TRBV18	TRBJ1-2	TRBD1	CASSSTVGTGPRDFF	TGTGCCAGCTCATCCACCGTAGGGACAGGGCCCAGGGATTTCTTC
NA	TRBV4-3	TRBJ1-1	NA	CASSRSVSGRTEAFF	TGCGCCAGCAGCCGGTCTGTGAGCGGGCGCACTGAAGCTTTCTTT
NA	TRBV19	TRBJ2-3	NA	CASSTGTSSTDTQYF	TGTGCCAGTAGTACCGGGACATCTAGCACAGATACGCAGTATTTT
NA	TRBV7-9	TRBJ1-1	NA	CASSFPEPNTEAFF	TGTGCCAGCAGCTTTCCGGAGCCCAACACTGAAGCTTTCTTT
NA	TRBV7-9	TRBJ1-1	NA	CASSWALNTEAFF	TGTGCCAGCAGCTGGGCTTTGAACACTGAAGCTTTCTTT
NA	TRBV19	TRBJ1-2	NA	CASSMLRQGGYGYTF	TGTGCCAGTAGTATGCTACGGCAGGGAGGCTATGGCTACACCTTC
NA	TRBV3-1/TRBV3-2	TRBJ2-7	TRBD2	CASSQNSGDNEQYF	TGTGCCAGCAGCCAAAATAGCGGGGACAACGAGCAGTACTTC
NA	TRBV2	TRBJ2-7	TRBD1	CASSERTGPYEQYF	TGTGCCAGCAGTGAACGGACAGGACCCTACGAGCAGTACTTC
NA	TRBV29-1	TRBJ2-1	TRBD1	CSVEDLGTGGLNEQFF	TGCAGCGTTGAAGATCTTGGGACAGGGGGCCTTAATGAGCAGTTCTTC
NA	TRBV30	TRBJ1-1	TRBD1	CAWTGGAGTEAFF	TGTGCCTGGACAGGGGGCGCGGGCACTGAAGCTTTCTTT
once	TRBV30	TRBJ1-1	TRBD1	CAWSAKPGQGGWPEAFF	TGTGCCTGGAGTGCTAAACCGGGACAGGGAGGGTGGCCGGAAGCTTTCTTT
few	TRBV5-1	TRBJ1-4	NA	CASRRNRLDEKLFF	TGCGCCAGCAGAAGGAACAGGTTGGATGAAAAACTGTTTTTT